This T cell receptor (beta chain) was documented in a study of T-cell memory formation after mild COVID-19. Regarding the study as a whole: Mainly CM and EM harbored the contracting CD4+ clones; mainly EMRA harbored the CD8+ ones.

TCRdb re-analysed the 5' RACE reads in MiXCR, keeping a single row per CDR3 protein. Of about 620,000 distinct CDR3 sequences in the sample, roughly 17% are singletons; the top ten hold 12%. For this clonotype: Its specificity is unknown.

This CDR3 comprises 17 residues. V lost 4 bases and J lost 0, with 16 bases in between. Germline CDR1 LNHDA, CDR2 SQIVND (reference sequence). This sequence was found in an adult woman who had mild COVID-19 (a few samples of this study predate the infection). Cell type and time point are not known. The rearrangement joins TRBV19 to TRBJ1-3; D may be TRBD1 (5 bases). The sequencing sample was made of PBMCs or a T cell subset sorted from them (not recorded which). For the CDR3, the DNA is TGTGCCAGTAGTAGTATATTAGGGGCATCCTCTGGAAACACCATATATTTT. Protein: CASSSILGASSGNTIYF.